Described below is a single T cell receptor beta chain sequence and its context. The method was immunoSEQ multiplex PCR; TCRdb's version includes in-frame clones alone and lacks a portion of them. The repertoire consists of 100,000 to 140,000 clones, with around 93% occurring once and the leading ten covering approximately 1.2%. This record comes from a study of OX40 agonist ivuxolimab in advanced cancers. Study context: Every 2 weeks, ivuxolimab was infused into the patients intravenously at between 0.01 and 10 mg/kg.

V was clipped by 7 bases and J by 5 bases; unmatched bases: 9. The CDR3 length is 14 residues. Germline V gene sequence: CDR1 SGHDT, CDR2 YYEEEE. The V gene is TRBV5-6, the J gene TRBJ2-1; 7 bases map to TRBD1. The specimen was CD4+ or CD8+ T cells sorted from blood, collected in a trial of the OX40 agonist ivuxolimab. This TCR was sampled from an adult with an advanced solid tumor such as melanoma, head and neck, liver or kidney cancer. CDR3: CASQQQGSHNEQFF. CDR3 DNA: TGTGCCAGCCAACAACAGGGGTCCCACAATGAGCAGTTCTTC.